The present T cell receptor (beta chain) was sequenced within a study of cytomegalovirus exposure and HLA in healthy donors. Broader study findings: A later analysis associated around 17,000 TCR beta sequences with HLA alleles at a 0.05 false discovery rate. Later analysis identified a missense DCLRE1C variant that was linked to TCR beta V- and J-gene trimming. It was shown in a later analysis that HLA-associated TCR beta chains were more clonally expanded than other, equally common chains.

The PCR contained 60 Vbeta and 13 Jbeta primers. Repertoires were generated with immunoSEQ multiplex PCR, while TCRdb's copy carries only in-frame clones and drops some. Among 90,000 to 100,000 clones, roughly two thirds were seen once, and the ten largest hold about 2.5%. This CDR3 region has 15 residues. CDR1 is LGHNA and CDR2 is YSLEER in the germline V gene. Trimming took off 0 bases at V and 2 bases at J, with 11 bases between the two ends. As for this clone: Its antigen is not known.

The receptor was derived from a man over 45 in good health and CMV-seronegative. This chain joins TRBV4-3 and TRBJ2-7, with D perhaps matching TRBD2 (6 bases). Sample: PBMCs. CDR3 residues: CASSQDAGGPYEQYF. For the CDR3, the DNA is TGCGCCAGCAGCCAAGACGCCGGGGGACCCTACGAGCAGTACTTC.